A single sample is the source of the 24 T cell receptor beta chains below, sequenced in a study of cytomegalovirus exposure and HLA in healthy donors. Amplification used 60 Vbeta primers and 13 Jbeta primers. Assay used: immunoSEQ multiplex PCR; TCRdb lists only in-frame clones, some missing. This table has roughly 100,000 clones, 60% to 80% appearing once. Sample: PBMCs. These TCRs come from a man between 60 and 75 years old in good health and CMV-seropositive.

The chain has TRBV5-6 and TRBJ2-3; no firm D call. Trimming removed 2 bases at V and 0 bases at J, with 4 bases between. The CDR3 has 13 amino acids. CDR1 and CDR2 from the germline V gene are SGHDT and YYEEEE. The DNA for the CDR3 is TGTGCCAGCAGCTTACAGAGCACAGATACGCAGTATTTT. As protein: CASSLQSTDTQYF.

The V gene is TRBV11-2, the J gene TRBJ1-1; D is unresolved. The CDR3 is made up of 12 amino acids. Per germline, CDR1 SGHAT and CDR2 FQNNGV. The germline V and J ends were trimmed by 5 bases and 8 bases, with 12 bases remaining between them. CDR3 DNA sequence: TGTGCCAGCAGCCACACCCGCCAAGAAGCTTTCTTT. Protein: CASSHTRQEAFF.

The J gene is TRBJ2-2, the V gene TRBV7-3; D gene uncertain. Per germline, CDR1 SGHTA and CDR2 FQGTGA. V was trimmed by 2 bases and J by 4 bases, leaving 8 bases between them. The CDR3 covers 14 residues. This CDR3 reads CASSLALTTGELFF. The CDR3 nucleotides read TGTGCCAGCAGCTTAGCACTCACCACCGGGGAGCTGTTTTTT.

The V call is TRBV15, the J call TRBJ2-7; D is unclear. The germline CDR1 and CDR2 sequences are LNHNV and YYDKDF (reference sequence). The CDR3 totals 14 residues. V was pared by 6 bases and J by 0 bases, with 12 bases between. For the CDR3, the DNA is TGTGCCACCAGTGCCTTGCTAAACTCCTACGAGCAGTACTTC. It translates to CATSALLNSYEQYF.

The chain joins TRBV4-2 to TRBJ1-5, with 8 bases lining up with TRBD1. Trimming at V came to 5 bases and at J to 9 bases, leaving 6 bases not matched to a gene. The CDR3 has 13 residues. Germline values: CDR1 LGHNA, CDR2 YNFKEQ. The CDR3 nucleotides are TGTGCCAGCAGCTTAGGACAGGGACGGCCCCAGCATTTT. The encoded protein is CASSLGQGRPQHF.

This sequence joins TRBV18 and TRBJ1-1; D might be TRBD1 (6 bases). Deletions cut 3 bases from V and 7 bases from J, with 9 bases between. This CDR3 is built from 12 residues. Germline V CDR1 and CDR2: KGHSH, LQKENI. CDR3 sequence (DNA): TGTGCCAGCTCACCCAGGGGAGATGAAGCTTTCTTT. Translation: CASSPRGDEAFF.

The chain employs TRBV4-3 and TRBJ2-5, with TRBD2 identical over 10 bases. Germline trimming cut 0 bases from V and 7 bases from J; bases unmatched to any gene: 8. The CDR3 has 16 amino acids. Germline CDR1 LGHNA, CDR2 YSLEER. The CDR3 DNA follows: TGCGCCAGCAGCCAAGATCAACTAGCGGGGTCGAGGACCCAGTACTTC. This translates into CASSQDQLAGSRTQYF.

V and J are TRBV29-1 and TRBJ2-5; 10 positions agree with TRBD1. Germline CDR1 and CDR2: SQVTM and ANQGSEA. J was trimmed by 7 bases and V by 6 bases; bases with no gene match: 8. The CDR3 length is 13 residues. The CDR3 DNA is TGCAGCGTCGCCGGGACAGGGGTGGGGACCCAGTACTTC. Translating gives CSVAGTGVGTQYF.

V is TRBV6-1 and J is TRBJ1-2; the D gene is possibly TRBD1 (5 bases). V gave up 4 bases and J gave up 5 bases, with 14 bases separating them. The germline gives CDR1 MNHNS, CDR2 SASEGT. There are 14 residues in the CDR3. CDR3 loop: CASSGGGRGYGYTF. The CDR3 DNA is TGTGCCAGCAGTGGGGGGGGAAGGGGATATGGCTACACCTTC.

The J gene is TRBJ1-4, the V gene TRBV6-5, with 8 nucleotides matching TRBD1. Looked up from germline, CDR1 is MNHEY and CDR2 is SVGAGI. The trim removed 6 bases at V and 8 bases at J, leaving 2 bases unmatched. CDR3 size: 12 residues. The CDR3 here is CASRGQGEKLFF. Here the CDR3 DNA reads TGTGCCAGCAGAGGACAGGGCGAAAAACTGTTTTTT.

This clone was recorded a few times. This chain joins TRBV6-6 and TRBJ1-5; no clear D gene. Germline CDR1 MNHNY, CDR2 SVGAGI (reference sequence). This CDR3 spans 14 amino acids. The germline V and J ends were trimmed by 0 bases and 4 bases, with 7 bases remaining between them. The CDR3 protein is CASSYSSGNQPQHF. CDR3 bases: TGTGCCAGCAGTTACTCGAGCGGGAATCAGCCCCAGCATTTT.

V and J are TRBV9 and TRBJ1-6, with unresolved D. Trimming removed 0 bases at V and 4 bases at J, with 2 bases between. This CDR3 is 13 amino acids long. Per the germline V gene, CDR1 is SGDLS and CDR2 is YYNGEE. The CDR3 sequence is CASSVVYNSPLHF. The DNA of the CDR3 is TGTGCCAGCAGCGTAGTATATAATTCACCCCTCCACTTT.

This clone was counted a few times. The J gene is TRBJ2-3, the V gene TRBV10-3; no reliable D call. V lost 2 bases, J lost 6 bases, and 15 bases lay in between. The CDR3 sequence is 15 residues long. Germline CDR1 and CDR2: ENHRY and SYGVKD. In nucleotides, the CDR3 is TGTGCCATCAGTGAGGGGCAGAGCATTTTGGATACGCAGTATTTT. Translation gives CAISEGQSILDTQYF.

The chain is built from TRBV9 and TRBJ2-1, with TRBD2 identical over 8 bases. CDR3 length: 20 amino acids. Trimming removed 3 bases from V and 0 bases from J; junction bases left unmatched: 17. CDR1 SGDLS and CDR2 YYNGEE come from the germline V gene. CDR3 in DNA: TGTGCCAGCAGCGCTCCGGCGGGGCGGGGGGCGGATAGCTCCTACAATGAGCAGTTCTTC. Its protein is CASSAPAGRGADSSYNEQFF.

The chain uses TRBV27 and TRBJ1-1; the D gene is possibly TRBD1 (5 bases). Trimming removed 9 bases from V and 6 bases from J, with 11 bases in between. Per germline, CDR1 MNHEY and CDR2 SMNVEV (reference sequence). This CDR3 is 11 amino acids long. The CDR3 bases are TGTGCCAGAAAACAGGAGCCTGAAGCTTTCTTT. It codes for CARKQEPEAFF.

This chain links TRBV28 with TRBJ2-3, with 8 bases matching TRBD1. The J segment lost 3 bases and the V segment lost 8 bases, leaving 7 bases of the junction unmatched. Germline-derived CDR1 and CDR2 are MDHEN and SYDVKM. The CDR3 loop spans 14 amino acids. The CDR3 is CASWTTGETDTQYF. CDR3 bases: TGTGCCAGCTGGACGACAGGGGAGACAGATACGCAGTATTTT.

The chain uses TRBV6-1 and TRBJ1-2, with a weak D call TRBD1 (5 bases). The CDR3 length is 12 residues. Trimming shortened V by 10 bases and J by 10 bases, and 19 bases separated the two germline ends. Germline V gene sequence: CDR1 MNHNS, CDR2 SASEGT. This CDR3 is CATYTDTGVYTF. The CDR3 region has the DNA TGTGCCACCTACACGGACACCGGCGTCTACACCTTC.

Only a few counts were recorded for this clone. This chain uses TRBV5-8 with TRBJ1-6, with D tentatively TRBD1 (5 bases). The V gene's germline CDR1 is SGHTS and CDR2 YDEGEE. The CDR3 length is 15 residues. V was trimmed by 5 bases and J by 7 bases, leaving 16 bases between them. CDR3 protein: CASRPWGGRNSPLHF. The CDR3 nucleotides are TGTGCCAGCAGGCCTTGGGGGGGTCGAAATTCACCCCTCCACTTT.

The chain joins TRBV11-2 to TRBJ2-7; D may be TRBD1 (5 bases). The CDR3 consists of 15 residues. Germline V gene lookup returns CDR1 SGHAT and CDR2 FQNNGV. The V and J ends lost 3 bases and 6 bases respectively, with 18 bases between them. The CDR3 spells CASSFHPGFLTEQYF. CDR3 in DNA: TGTGCCAGCAGCTTCCACCCAGGGTTCTTGACCGAGCAGTACTTC.

The rearrangement uses TRBV4-1 and TRBJ1-2; D is undetermined. Germline CDR1 reads MGHRA; CDR2 reads YSYEKL. This CDR3 region has 16 residues. Deletions cut 1 base from V and 1 base from J, with 13 bases between. For the CDR3, the DNA is TGCGCCAGCAGCCAAGCAGGTTTATCCCGTAACTATGGCTACACCTTC. It specifies CASSQAGLSRNYGYTF.

The chain couples TRBV9 to TRBJ2-3; possible D gene TRBD2, 5 bases. Trimming took off 0 bases at V and 2 bases at J, with 10 bases between the two ends. The CDR3 has 15 residues. The germline CDR1 and CDR2 sequences are SGDLS and YYNGEE. CDR3 nucleotide sequence: TGTGCCAGCAGCGTAGGGGCTAGCTACACAGATACGCAGTATTTT. Translated: CASSVGASYTDTQYF.

This chain links TRBV6-5 with TRBJ1-4; D remains unclear. Germline CDR1 reads MNHEY; CDR2 reads SVGAGI. The V end lost 6 bases, the J end lost 5 bases, and 16 bases lay between the germline ends. The CDR3 is 15 amino acids. This chain's CDR3 is CASRLTAGINEKLFF. The CDR3 DNA follows: TGTGCCAGCAGATTAACGGCAGGAATAAATGAAAAACTGTTTTTT.

The chain uses TRBV4-2 and TRBJ1-1; D unclear. The CDR3 is 13 amino acids. CDR1 is LGHNA and CDR2 is YNFKEQ in the germline V gene. The V gene lost 4 bases and the J gene lost 3 bases, with 9 bases spanning the gap. The chain's CDR3 is CASSPTLYTEAFF. CDR3 nucleotides: TGTGCCAGCAGCCCAACATTATACACTGAAGCTTTCTTT.

Concerning this clone itself: Other DNA sequences within the sample encode an identical CDR3. The chain couples TRBV6-5 to TRBJ2-2; D is perhaps TRBD1 (6 bases). The CDR3 contains 14 residues. V lost 6 bases, J lost 1 base, and 9 bases lay in between. CDR1 MNHEY and CDR2 SVGAGI come from the germline V gene. The CDR3 DNA follows: TGTGCCAGCAGGTGGACAGTGAACACCGGGGAGCTGTTTTTT. This encodes CASRWTVNTGELFF.